This record covers a single T cell receptor (beta chain). No antigen is known for it. No clone much larger than this one lies a single base away; base qualities are absent. The sample's time point, from its label and the paper: about 28 days (+/-7) after the second vaccine dose. AZD1222 recipients whose second dose came at about 4 weeks and those whose second dose came at about 12 weeks were combined into one group, since spike-specific TCR depth and breadth did not differ between the two schedules. The vaccinee samples were drawn from two UK trials, COV001 and COV002, one of which was a single-blind randomized controlled phase 2/3 trial testing AZD1222 (ChAdOx1 nCoV-19) in healthy adults. Trial participant PBMC samples were collected at day 0 and day 28 after the second dose for TCRbeta chain sequencing. These data are taken from a study of T cell responses to AZD1222 COVID-19 vaccine listed by TCRdb under 2021. Context from the whole study: TCR sequencing was performed for more than 230 trial participants, of whom around 210 were given two doses of AZD1222 and around 25 were given two doses of MenACWY control vaccine. Trial participants were enrolled into age subgroups of 18-55, 56-69 and 70-plus years, which contained approximately 150, 30 and 60 TCR-sequenced participants, respectively. Results the study describes overall, beyond this receptor: Vaccine-associated CD4 TCRs spanned the whole spike protein, with dominant responses in regions 160-218 and 743-854. Conclusions about previously exposed vaccinees were limited because only six AZD1222 recipients were SARS-CoV-2 seropositive at baseline. Reportedly, almost half of the unique spike-specific TCRs recognized epitopes lying outside the regions that are mutated in the B.1.351 and B.1.1.7 variants. The 56-69-year group was small, and its depth increase did not reach significance, likely because of low power. Because no samples from the day 14 peak response were available, repertoires could be characterized only after the peak T cell response. After two AZD1222 doses, both the breadth and the depth of spike-specific TCRs were significantly higher than at day 0 and than in MenACWY recipients. Most participants were white British and females outnumbered males, and the authors suggested that clonal diversity may have been underestimated.

The CDR3 regions of human TCRbeta chains were subjected to immunosequencing. Per the authors' processing: Repertoire TCRs were checked for matches against a reference library of SARS-CoV-2-specific TCRs that had been generated using the MIRA antigen-specificity platform. Breadth was defined as the fraction of unique TCRs that were SARS-CoV-2-associated, and depth was defined as the fraction of total T cells that were SARS-CoV-2-associated. Using the MIRA data, each spike-specific TCR was mapped to the spike region that the TCR reacts to and placed in a CD4 or CD8 class. Log10-transformed breadth and depth values were compared by one-way ANOVA with Sidak's multiple comparisons tests. Sourced from immuneACCESS, this table was stored by TCRdb with only in-frame sequences that have V and J called. A share of the clones is absent; for the studies checked, an unresolved V gene accounts for under half, and the remainder has no known explanation. The V and J calls and clone size come from that table; D and trimming were worked out from the DNA. The sample profile shows roughly 150,000 clones; roughly 94% of them were found once. Approximately 4.8% of the sample goes to the ten largest clones.

The clonotype was recovered from an adult who received the AZD1222 COVID-19 vaccine. Sequencing was performed on peripheral blood, taken 28 days after the second AZD1222 dose.

The CDR3 in this case is CASSQEGVGEQFF. The nucleotide sequence reads as follows: TGTGCCAGCAGCCAAGAGGGCGTCGGGGAGCAGTTCTTC. This receptor chain uses TRBV3-1 (or the pseudogene TRBV3-2) and TRBJ2-1, with the identity of the D gene unclear. The CDR3, from cysteine to phenylalanine, totals 13 residues. The entry retains the CDR3 DNA only, 39 bases that are in frame from base 1. Via the germline V gene (reference sequence), CDR1 is LGHDT and CDR2 YNNKEL. V gives up 0 bases and J gives up 10 bases, and the segment between their germline ends measures 10 bases.